The present TCR beta chain was sequenced within a study of PD-L1 blockade in urothelial cancer. Study information: Analyses were performed on blood at 3 weeks after treatment start (the second dose) and at 6 weeks.

Time point given: pretreatment peripheral blood. Libraries were prepared by immunoSEQ multiplex PCR; TCRdb keeps only in-frame clonotypes and omits some of them. The sample lists around 35,000 clones, 84% occurring once. As to this clone: Its antigen is still unknown.

Study-wide results and limits: Pretreatment TCR clonality in blood, when below the median, was predictive of better survival.

The V gene's germline CDR1 is LGHNA and CDR2 YSLEER. The CDR3 is made up of 19 amino acids. The V segment lost 1 base and the J segment 0 bases; nucleotides outside the gene matches: 14. The chain joins TRBV4-3 to TRBJ2-7; 8 positions agree with TRBD2. The origin of this receptor is a man aged 55 to 70 with urothelial cancer. Sample: PBMCs, taken around atezolizumab (anti-PD-L1) treatment. CDR3 nucleotides: TGCGCCAGCAGCCAAGGGGTCGTCTGGCGGGAGGACCCCTCCTACGAGCAGTACTTC. As protein: CASSQGVVWREDPSYEQYF.